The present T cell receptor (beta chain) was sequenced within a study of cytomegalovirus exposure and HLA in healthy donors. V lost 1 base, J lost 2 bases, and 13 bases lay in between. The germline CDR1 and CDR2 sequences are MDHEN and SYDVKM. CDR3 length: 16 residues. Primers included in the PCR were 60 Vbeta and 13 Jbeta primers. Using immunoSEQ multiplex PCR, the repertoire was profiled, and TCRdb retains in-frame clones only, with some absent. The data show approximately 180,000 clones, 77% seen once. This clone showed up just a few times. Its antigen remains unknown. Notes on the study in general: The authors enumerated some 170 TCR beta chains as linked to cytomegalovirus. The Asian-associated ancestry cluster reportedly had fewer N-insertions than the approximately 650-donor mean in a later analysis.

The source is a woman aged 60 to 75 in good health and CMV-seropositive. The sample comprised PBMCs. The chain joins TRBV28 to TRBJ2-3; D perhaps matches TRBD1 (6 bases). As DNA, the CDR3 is TGTGCCAGCAGTTTATCTCCGACAGGAACCACAGATACGCAGTATTTT. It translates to CASSLSPTGTTDTQYF.